Sequencing of this T cell receptor (beta chain) was carried out in a study of metastatic and nonmetastatic thyroid tumors. Study summary: The comparison covered peripheral blood and tumor or nodule tissue in malignant and benign thyroid patients.

In the original workflow: Construction of a distant-metastasis classifier for papillary thyroid cancer relied on CDR3 differences across clinicopathological groups. Through MiXCR, TCRdb re-clonotyped the PCR reads. The V and J calls, along with clone size, are taken from TCRdb and not from the paper's own processing. Of about 33,000 clones detected, approximately 15% appear once; the ten largest clones hold 4% to 5%. Study-wide points: Malignant tumors reportedly showed significantly higher TCR beta diversity than benign nodules in both blood and tumor.

From germline, CDR1 is DFQATT and CDR2 SNEGSKA (reference sequence). This CDR3 is 14 amino acids long. V shed 1 base and J shed 0 bases, with 4 bases lying between them. Ahead of thyroid surgery, no patient had received treatment of any kind. This clone appeared many times. Its antigen is not known. This clonotype originated in a female donor with papillary thyroid cancer or a benign thyroid nodule (not recorded which). Some clones in this sample may be carry-over from other donors' samples. The V gene is TRBV20-1, the J gene TRBJ2-6, with unresolved D. The sequencing input was blood. Here the CDR3 DNA reads TGCAGTGCTAGAGGTAGCTCTGGGGCCAACGTCCTGACTTTC. This codes for CSARGSSGANVLTF.